This TCR beta chain was recovered during a study of T-cell memory formation after mild COVID-19. MiXCR, applied by TCRdb to the 5' RACE reads, yields one record per CDR3 protein. The sample lists 120,000 to 150,000 distinct CDR3 sequences, less than 20% occurring once. The V and J ends lost 7 bases and 1 base respectively, with 12 bases between them. This CDR3 comprises 14 residues. The V gene's germline CDR1 is LGHDT and CDR2 YNNKEL (reference sequence). The source is an adult woman who had mild COVID-19 (a few samples of this study predate the infection). Cell type and time point are not known. Material: PBMCs or a T cell subset sorted from them (not recorded which). This sequence joins TRBV3-1 and TRBJ2-3; D is possibly TRBD2 (6 bases). The CDR3 loop is CASTYSSGTDTQYF. As DNA, the CDR3 is TGTGCCAGCACCTACTCTAGCGGCACAGATACGCAGTATTTT.